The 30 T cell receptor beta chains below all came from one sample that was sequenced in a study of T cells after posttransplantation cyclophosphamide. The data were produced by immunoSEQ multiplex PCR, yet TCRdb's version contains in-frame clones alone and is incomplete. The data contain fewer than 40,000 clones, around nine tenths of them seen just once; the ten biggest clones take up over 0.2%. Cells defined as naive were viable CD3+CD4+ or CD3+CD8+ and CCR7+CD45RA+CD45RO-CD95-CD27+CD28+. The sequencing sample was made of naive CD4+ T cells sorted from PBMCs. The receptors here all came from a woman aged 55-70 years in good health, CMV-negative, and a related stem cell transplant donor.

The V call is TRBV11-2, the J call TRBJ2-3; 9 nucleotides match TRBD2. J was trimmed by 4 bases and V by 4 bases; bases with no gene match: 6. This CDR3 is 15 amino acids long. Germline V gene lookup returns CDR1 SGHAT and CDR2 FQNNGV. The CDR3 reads CASSSGGGAPDTQYF. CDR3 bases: TGTGCCAGCAGCTCTGGCGGGGGGGCCCCAGATACGCAGTATTTT.

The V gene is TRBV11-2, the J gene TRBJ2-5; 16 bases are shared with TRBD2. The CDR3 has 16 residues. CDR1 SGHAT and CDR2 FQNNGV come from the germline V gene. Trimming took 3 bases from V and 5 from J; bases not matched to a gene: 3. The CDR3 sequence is CASSLGLAGGRETQYF. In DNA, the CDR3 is TGTGCCAGCAGCTTGGGACTAGCGGGGGGGCGTGAGACCCAGTACTTC.

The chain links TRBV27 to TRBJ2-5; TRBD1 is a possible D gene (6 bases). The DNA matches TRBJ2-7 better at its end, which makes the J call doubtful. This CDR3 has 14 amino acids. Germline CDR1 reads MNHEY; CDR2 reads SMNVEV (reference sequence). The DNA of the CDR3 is TGTGCCAGCGCCCCGGTGGACAGAACCTACGAGCAGTACTTC. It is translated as CASAPVDRTYEQYF.

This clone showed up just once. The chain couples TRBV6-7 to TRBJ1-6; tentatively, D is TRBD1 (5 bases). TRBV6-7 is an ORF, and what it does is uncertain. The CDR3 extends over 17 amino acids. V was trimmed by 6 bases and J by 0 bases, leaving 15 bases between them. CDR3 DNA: TGTGCCAGCAGATATATAGACAGTTACTCCTATAATTCACCCCTCCACTTT. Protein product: CASRYIDSYSYNSPLHF.

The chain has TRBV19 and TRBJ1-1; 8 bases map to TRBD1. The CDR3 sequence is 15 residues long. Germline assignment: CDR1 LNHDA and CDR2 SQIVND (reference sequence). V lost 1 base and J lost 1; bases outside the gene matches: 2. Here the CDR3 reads CASSIVGQGNTEAFF. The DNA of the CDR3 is TGTGCCAGTAGTATAGTAGGACAGGGGAACACTGAAGCTTTCTTT.

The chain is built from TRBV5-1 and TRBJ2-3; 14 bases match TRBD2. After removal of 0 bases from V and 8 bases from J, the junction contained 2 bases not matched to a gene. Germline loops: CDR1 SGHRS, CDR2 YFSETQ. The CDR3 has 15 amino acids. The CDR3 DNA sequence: TGCGCCAGCAGCTTGGGACTAGCGGGAGGGGGTACGCAGTATTTT. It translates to CASSLGLAGGGTQYF.

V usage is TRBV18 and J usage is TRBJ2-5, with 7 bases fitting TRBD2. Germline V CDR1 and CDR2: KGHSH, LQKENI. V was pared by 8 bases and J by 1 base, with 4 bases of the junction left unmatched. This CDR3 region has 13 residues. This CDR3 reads CASGGGIQETQYF. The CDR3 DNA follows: TGTGCCAGCGGGGGGGGTATCCAAGAGACCCAGTACTTC.

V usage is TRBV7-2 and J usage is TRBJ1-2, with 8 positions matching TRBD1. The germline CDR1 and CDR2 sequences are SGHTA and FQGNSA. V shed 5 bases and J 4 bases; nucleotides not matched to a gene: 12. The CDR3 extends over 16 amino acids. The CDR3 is CASSVSQGAEGYGYTF. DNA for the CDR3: TGTGCCAGCAGCGTGTCGCAGGGGGCAGAGGGCTATGGCTACACCTTC.

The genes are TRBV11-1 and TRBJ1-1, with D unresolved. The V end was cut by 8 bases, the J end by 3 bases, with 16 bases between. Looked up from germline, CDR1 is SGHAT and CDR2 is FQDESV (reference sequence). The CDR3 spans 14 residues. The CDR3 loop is CASGLLPRDTEAFF. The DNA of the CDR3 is TGTGCCAGCGGACTTCTACCCCGGGACACTGAAGCTTTCTTT.

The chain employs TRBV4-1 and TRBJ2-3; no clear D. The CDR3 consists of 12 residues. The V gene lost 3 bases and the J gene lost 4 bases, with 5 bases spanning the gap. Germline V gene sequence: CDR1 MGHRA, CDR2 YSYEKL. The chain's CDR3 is CASSQASDTQYF. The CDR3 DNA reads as TGCGCCAGCAGCCAGGCTTCAGATACGCAGTATTTT.

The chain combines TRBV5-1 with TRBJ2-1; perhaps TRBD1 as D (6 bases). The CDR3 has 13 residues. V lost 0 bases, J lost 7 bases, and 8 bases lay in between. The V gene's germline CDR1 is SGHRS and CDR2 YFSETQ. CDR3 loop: CASSLGTANEQFF. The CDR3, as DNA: TGCGCCAGCAGCTTGGGGACAGCAAATGAGCAGTTCTTC.

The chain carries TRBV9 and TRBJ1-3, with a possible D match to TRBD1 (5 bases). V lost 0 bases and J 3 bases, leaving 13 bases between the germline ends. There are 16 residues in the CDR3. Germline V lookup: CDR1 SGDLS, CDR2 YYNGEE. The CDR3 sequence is CASSVAPRVGGNTIYF. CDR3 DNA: TGTGCCAGCAGCGTAGCTCCCAGGGTTGGTGGAAACACCATATATTTT.

This chain's CDR3 is CASREKVRGNEQFF. The CDR3 DNA sequence: TGTGCCAGCCGCGAGAAAGTGCGGGGAAATGAGCAGTTCTTC. The chain employs TRBV28 and TRBJ2-1, with D perhaps matching TRBD2 (6 bases). The CDR3 spans 14 residues. Trimming left V 8 bases short and J 7 bases short, with 18 bases between. Germline V gene lookup returns CDR1 MDHEN and CDR2 SYDVKM. The whole variable domain, remainder taken from reference TRBV28 and TRBJ2-1, is DVKVTQSSRYLVKRTGEKVFLECVQDMDHENMFWYRQDPGLGLRLIYFSYDVKMKEKGDIPEGYSVSREKKERFSLILESASTNQTSMYLCASREKVRGNEQFFGPGTRLTVL.

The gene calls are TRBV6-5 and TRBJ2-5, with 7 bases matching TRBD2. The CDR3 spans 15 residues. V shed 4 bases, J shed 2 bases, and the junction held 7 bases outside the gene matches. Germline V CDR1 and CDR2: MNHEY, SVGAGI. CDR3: CASSLVGGDQETQYF. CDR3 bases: TGTGCCAGCAGTTTGGTGGGAGGGGATCAAGAGACCCAGTACTTC.

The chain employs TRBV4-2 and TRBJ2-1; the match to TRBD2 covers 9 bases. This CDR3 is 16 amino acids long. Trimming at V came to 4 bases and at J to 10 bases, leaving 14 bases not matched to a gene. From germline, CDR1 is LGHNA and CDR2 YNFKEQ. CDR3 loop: CASSRGLAGVSGEQFF. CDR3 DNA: TGTGCCAGCAGCCGCGGATTAGCGGGGGTCAGTGGGGAGCAGTTCTTC.

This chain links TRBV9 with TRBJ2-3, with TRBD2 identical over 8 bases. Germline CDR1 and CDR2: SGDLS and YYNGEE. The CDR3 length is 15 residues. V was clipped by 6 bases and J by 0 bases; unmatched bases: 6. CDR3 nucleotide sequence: TGTGCCAGCACCCGCGGGAGGATAAGCACAGATACGCAGTATTTT. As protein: CASTRGRISTDTQYF.

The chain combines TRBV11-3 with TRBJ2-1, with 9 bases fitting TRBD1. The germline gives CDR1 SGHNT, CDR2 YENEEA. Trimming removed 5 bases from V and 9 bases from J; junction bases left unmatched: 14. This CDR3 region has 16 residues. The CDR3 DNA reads TGTGCCAGCAGCCTCGGACAGGGGCCGGGGGAGACTGAGCAGTTCTTC. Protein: CASSLGQGPGETEQFF.

DNA of the CDR3: TGCGCCAGCTCAGGGGACACTGAAGCTTTCTTT. Its translation is CASSGDTEAFF. The chain recombines TRBV5-1 with TRBJ1-1; tentatively, D is TRBD1 (6 bases). This CDR3 has 11 amino acids. Looked up from germline, CDR1 is SGHRS and CDR2 is YFSETQ. Trimming shortened V by 7 bases and J by 3 bases, and 7 bases separated the two germline ends.

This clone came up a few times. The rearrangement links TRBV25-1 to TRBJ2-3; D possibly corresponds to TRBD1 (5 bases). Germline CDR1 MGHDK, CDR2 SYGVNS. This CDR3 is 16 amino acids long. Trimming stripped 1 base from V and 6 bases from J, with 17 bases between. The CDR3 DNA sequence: TGTGCCAGCAGTGAATCTGCAGGGCTCGCCGCCGATACGCAGTATTTT. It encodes CASSESAGLAADTQYF.

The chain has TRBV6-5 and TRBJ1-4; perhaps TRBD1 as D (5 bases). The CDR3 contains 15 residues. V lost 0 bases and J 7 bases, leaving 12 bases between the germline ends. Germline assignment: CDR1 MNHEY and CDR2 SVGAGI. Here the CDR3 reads CASSYSSGNPEKLFF. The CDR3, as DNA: TGTGCCAGCAGTTACTCTTCAGGGAATCCTGAAAAACTGTTTTTT.

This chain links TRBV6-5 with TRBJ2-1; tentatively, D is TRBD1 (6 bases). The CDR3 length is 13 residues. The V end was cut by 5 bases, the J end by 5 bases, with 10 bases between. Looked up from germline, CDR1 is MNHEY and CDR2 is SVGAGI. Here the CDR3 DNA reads TGTGCCAGCAGTGCTAACAGGGACAATGAGCAGTTCTTC. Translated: CASSANRDNEQFF.

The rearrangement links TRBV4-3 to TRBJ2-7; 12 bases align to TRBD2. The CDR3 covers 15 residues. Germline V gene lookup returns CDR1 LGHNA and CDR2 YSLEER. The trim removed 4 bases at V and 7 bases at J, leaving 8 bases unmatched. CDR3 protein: CASSRRLAGVTEQYF. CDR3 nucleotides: TGCGCCAGCAGCCGAAGACTAGCGGGGGTAACAGAGCAGTACTTC.

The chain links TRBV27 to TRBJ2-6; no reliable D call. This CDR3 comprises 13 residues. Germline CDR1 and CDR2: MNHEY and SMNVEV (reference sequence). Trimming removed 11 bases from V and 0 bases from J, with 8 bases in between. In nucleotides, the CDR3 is TGTGCCGGCCGTCGCTCTGGGGCCAACGTCCTGACTTTC. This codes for CAGRRSGANVLTF.

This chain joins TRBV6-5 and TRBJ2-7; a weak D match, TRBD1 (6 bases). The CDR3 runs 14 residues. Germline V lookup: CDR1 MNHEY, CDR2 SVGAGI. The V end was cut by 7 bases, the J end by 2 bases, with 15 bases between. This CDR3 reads CASNYQGPAYEQYF. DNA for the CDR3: TGTGCCAGCAACTACCAGGGGCCCGCCTACGAGCAGTACTTC.

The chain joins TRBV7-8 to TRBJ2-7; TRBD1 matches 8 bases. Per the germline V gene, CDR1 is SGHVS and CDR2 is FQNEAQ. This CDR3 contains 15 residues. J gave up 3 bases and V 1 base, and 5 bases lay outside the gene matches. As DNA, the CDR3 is TGTGCCAGCAGCTTAGTCGCTGACAGGGGCTACGAGCAGTACTTC. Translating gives CASSLVADRGYEQYF.

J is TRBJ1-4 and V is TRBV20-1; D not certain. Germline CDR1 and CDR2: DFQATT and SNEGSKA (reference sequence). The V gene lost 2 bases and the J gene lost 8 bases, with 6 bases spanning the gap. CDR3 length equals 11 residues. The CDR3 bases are TGCAGTGCTAGATCGGGGGAAAAACTGTTTTTT. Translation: CSARSGEKLFF.

CDR3 region: CASRSQGDTIYF. In DNA form, the CDR3 reads TGTGCCAGCAGGAGCCAAGGGGACACCATATATTTT. The chain joins TRBV6-5 to TRBJ1-3; D is possibly TRBD1 (5 bases). Germline lookup yields CDR1 MNHEY and CDR2 SVGAGI. The CDR3 has 12 amino acids. Trimming removed 6 bases at V and 8 bases at J, with 11 bases between.

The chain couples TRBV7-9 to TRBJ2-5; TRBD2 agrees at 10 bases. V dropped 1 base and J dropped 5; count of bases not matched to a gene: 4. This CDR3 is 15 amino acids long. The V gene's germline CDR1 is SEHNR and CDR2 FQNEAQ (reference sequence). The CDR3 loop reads CASSLVLAGAETQYF. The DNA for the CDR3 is TGTGCCAGCAGCTTAGTGCTAGCGGGAGCCGAGACCCAGTACTTC.

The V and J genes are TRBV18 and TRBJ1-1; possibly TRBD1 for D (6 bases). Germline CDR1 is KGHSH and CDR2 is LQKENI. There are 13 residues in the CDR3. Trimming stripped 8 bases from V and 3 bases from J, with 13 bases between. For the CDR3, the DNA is TGTGCCAGCGTCGGACAGTTAGACACTGAAGCTTTCTTT. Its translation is CASVGQLDTEAFF.

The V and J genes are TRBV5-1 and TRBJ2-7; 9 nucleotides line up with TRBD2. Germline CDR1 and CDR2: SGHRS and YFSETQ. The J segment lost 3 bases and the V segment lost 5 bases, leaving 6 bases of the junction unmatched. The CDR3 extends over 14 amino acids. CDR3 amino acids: CASSAGGPIYEQYF. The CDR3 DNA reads TGCGCCAGCAGTGCGGGGGGGCCAATCTACGAGCAGTACTTC.